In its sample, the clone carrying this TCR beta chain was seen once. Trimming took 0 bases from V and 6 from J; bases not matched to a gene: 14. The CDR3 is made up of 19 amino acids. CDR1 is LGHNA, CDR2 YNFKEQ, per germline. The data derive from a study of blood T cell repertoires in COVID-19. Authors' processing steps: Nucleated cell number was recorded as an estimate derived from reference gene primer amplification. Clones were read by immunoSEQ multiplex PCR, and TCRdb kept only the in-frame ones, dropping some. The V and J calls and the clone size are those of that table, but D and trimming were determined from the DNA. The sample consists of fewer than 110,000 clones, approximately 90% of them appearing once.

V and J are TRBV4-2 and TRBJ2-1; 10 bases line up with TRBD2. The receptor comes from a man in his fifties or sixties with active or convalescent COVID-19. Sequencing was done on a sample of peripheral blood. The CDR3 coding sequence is TGTGCCAGCAGCCAAGATCCGAGGCTAGCGGGAGAGAAAGTCAATGAGCAGTTCTTC. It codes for CASSQDPRLAGEKVNEQFF.